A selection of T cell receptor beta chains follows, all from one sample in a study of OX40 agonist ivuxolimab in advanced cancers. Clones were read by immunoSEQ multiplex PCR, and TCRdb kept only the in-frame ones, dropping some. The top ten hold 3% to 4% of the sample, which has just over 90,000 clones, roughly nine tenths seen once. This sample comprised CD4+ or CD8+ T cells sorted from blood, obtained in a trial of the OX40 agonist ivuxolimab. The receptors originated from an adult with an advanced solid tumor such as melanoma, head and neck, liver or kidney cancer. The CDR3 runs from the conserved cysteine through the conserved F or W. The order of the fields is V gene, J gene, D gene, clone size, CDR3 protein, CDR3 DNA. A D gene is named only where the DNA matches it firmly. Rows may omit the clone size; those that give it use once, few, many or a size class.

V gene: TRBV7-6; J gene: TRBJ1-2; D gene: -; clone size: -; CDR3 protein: CASSLDGNTNYGYTF; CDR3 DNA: TGTGCCAGCAGCTTAGACGGTAATACTAACTATGGCTACACCTTC
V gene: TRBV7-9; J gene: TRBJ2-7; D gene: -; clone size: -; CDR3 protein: CAGSWGDYEQYF; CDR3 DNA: TGTGCCGGCTCGTGGGGGGACTACGAGCAGTACTTC
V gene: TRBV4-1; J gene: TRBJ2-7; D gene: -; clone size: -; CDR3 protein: CASSRGGLLREQYF; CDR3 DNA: TGCGCCAGCAGCCGAGGGGGACTCCTTCGCGAGCAGTACTTC
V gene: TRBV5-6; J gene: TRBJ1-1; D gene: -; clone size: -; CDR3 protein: CASSFLSNTEAFF; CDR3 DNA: TGTGCCAGCAGCTTTCTGTCGAACACTGAAGCTTTCTTT
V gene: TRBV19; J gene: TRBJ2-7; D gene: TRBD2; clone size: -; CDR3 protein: CASSTGAGPYEQYF; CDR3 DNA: TGTGCCAGTAGTACTGGAGCGGGACCCTACGAGCAGTACTTC
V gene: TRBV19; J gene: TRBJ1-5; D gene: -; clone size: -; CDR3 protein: CASSIGFQPQHF; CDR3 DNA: TGTGCCAGTAGTATAGGATTCCAGCCCCAGCATTTT
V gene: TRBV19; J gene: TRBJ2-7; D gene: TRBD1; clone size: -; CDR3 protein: CASSTLQGTEQYF; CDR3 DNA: TGTGCCAGTAGTACCTTACAGGGGACCGAGCAGTACTTC
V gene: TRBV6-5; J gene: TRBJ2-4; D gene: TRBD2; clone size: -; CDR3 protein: CASSYNSGIAKNIQYF; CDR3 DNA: TGTGCCAGCAGTTACAATAGCGGGATAGCCAAAAACATTCAGTACTTC
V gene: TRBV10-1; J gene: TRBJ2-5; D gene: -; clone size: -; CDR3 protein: CASSDRRGNKIQETQYF; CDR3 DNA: TGCGCCAGCAGTGACAGGAGGGGGAATAAGATCCAAGAGACCCAGTACTTC
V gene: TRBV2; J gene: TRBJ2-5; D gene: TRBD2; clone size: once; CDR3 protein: CASLGLAETQYF; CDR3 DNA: TGTGCCAGCTTGGGACTAGCGGAGACCCAGTACTTC
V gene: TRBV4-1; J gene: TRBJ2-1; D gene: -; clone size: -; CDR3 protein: CASSQEFSTANEQFF; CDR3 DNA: TGCGCCAGCAGCCAAGAGTTTTCCACGGCCAATGAGCAGTTCTTC
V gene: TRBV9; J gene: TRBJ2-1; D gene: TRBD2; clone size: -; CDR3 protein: CASSVVEGGSYNEQFF; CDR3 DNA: TGTGCCAGCAGCGTAGTGGAGGGAGGGTCCTACAATGAGCAGTTCTTC
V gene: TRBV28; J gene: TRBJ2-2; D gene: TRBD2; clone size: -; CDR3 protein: CASTSREGHSGELFF; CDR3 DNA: TGTGCCAGCACCTCACGGGAGGGCCACAGCGGGGAGCTGTTTTTT
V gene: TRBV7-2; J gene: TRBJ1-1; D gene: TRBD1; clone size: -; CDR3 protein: CASSKDRADTEAFF; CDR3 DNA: TGTGCCAGCAGCAAGGACAGGGCGGACACTGAAGCTTTCTTT
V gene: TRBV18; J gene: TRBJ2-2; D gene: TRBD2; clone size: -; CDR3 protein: CASSPALAANTGELFF; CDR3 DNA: TGTGCCAGCTCACCCGCACTAGCGGCGAACACCGGGGAGCTGTTTTTT